The entry below gives a single T cell receptor beta chain sequence along with its context. This clonotype came up a few times. This receptor's antigen is unknown. Nothing much larger sits one base from this clone, and base qualities are not available. The library was made by 5' RACE. Sequenced using an Illumina HiSeq 2000. A universal primer binding site was introduced by template switching, and a unique molecular identifier was present in the final cDNA, enabling accurate counting of TCR cDNA molecules. Specific primers in the conserved constant-segment region were used to synthesize first-strand cDNA for TCR alpha and beta chains. To control for contamination, every cDNA library carried two barcodes: a SMART-Mk sample barcode plus Illumina barcodes. TruSeq adapter sequences along with Illumina sample barcodes were introduced in two successive PCR steps. The TCR alpha and beta cDNA libraries were sequenced on the Illumina HiSeq platform using custom primers. The authors processed their data as follows. Raw reads were processed with MiGEC to extract unique molecular identifiers, and MiXCR was used to determine CDR3 positions. Recombination models were inferred per individual with the repgenHMM and IGoR tools using an EM algorithm. The analysis of shared clonotypes was done with the tcR package in R, with sharing normalized by the product of cloneset sizes. Out-of-frame nonproductive sequences were analyzed to study raw recombination free of thymic and clonal selection effects. TCRdb handled the public reads itself, with Q25 trimming in fastp and clone calling in MiXCR, and kept productive beta chains. Rows with a matching CDR3 protein are joined into one entry that keeps the most common DNA and genes. The V and J calls come from TCRdb's annotation, not from the publication. The sample table holds a few hundred thousand distinct CDR3 sequences, of which approximately 5.9% were seen once. Of the sample, more than 12% falls within the top ten clones.

From the cysteine through the phenylalanine, the CDR3 covers 11 amino acids. Left in the record is the CDR3 DNA by itself, 33 bases read in frame from the first base. The germline V gene (reference sequence) sets CDR1 to LNHDA and CDR2 to SQIVND. V lost 7 bases and J lost 10 bases; the stretch between them is 11 bases long. This sample is part of a study of identical twins (dated by TCRdb to about 2016). For the wider study: TCR alpha and beta repertoires from monozygotic twins, unrelated adults of various ages and cord blood were deep-sequenced to test whether fetal clonotypes persist. To rule out contamination, replicate twin experiments were performed at different times with different library preparation protocols. Points the paper makes about the study in general: The excess sharing between twins in beta out-of-frame sequences was weaker because fewer shared sequences reduced the signal-to-noise ratio. Compared with coincidental sharing between unrelated individuals, out-of-frame TCR alpha sequences shared between twins had an excess of sequences with low generation probability. Invariant T cells such as MAIT and iNKT could partly confound zero-insertion analyses, though diverse VJ usage argued against this for most clonotypes. Fewer insertions were carried by abundant cord blood beta clonotypes, a similar but weaker trend appeared in young adult naive repertoires, and no such trend appeared in memory repertoires. Because the same donors could not be followed over many years, the conclusions relied on cross-sectional statistical analysis. In monozygotic twins, recombination models systematically underestimated out-of-frame TCR alpha sharing, but the models matched the sharing seen between unrelated individuals.

Only healthy Caucasian donors were included. The twin cohort comprised three pairs of female monozygotic twins, all aged roughly 18 to 30 years. CD4+ and CD8+ T cell populations were isolated with positive isolation kits from Invitrogen. These same records also appear under a second study, on T cells expressing NK-cell markers. According to the second study: In sorted CD3+CD56+NKG2C+, CD3+CD56+NKG2C- and CD3+CD56-NKG2C+ T-cell subsets from eight or nine donors, TCR beta-chain repertoires were profiled. Of the eight sequenced donors, seven were found to be HCMV-seropositive and one was found to be HCMV-seronegative. To restrict sorting to alphabetaTCR-expressing T cells, an anti-gammadeltaTCR antibody was added in several experiments. In several donors, the dominant CD3+CD56+NKG2C+ clonotypes were among the top 10 CD8+ clonotypes and accounted for roughly 1.0-8% of CD8+ T cells. Those dominant clonotypes were again the most abundant among CD3+CD56-NKG2C+ cells in four donors, at about 25-60.1%. Whether the expanded NKG2C-expressing T cell clones were specific for HCMV antigens remained unclear. The eight sequenced donors were randomly selected healthy volunteers, three men and five women. A commercial ELISA kit detecting HCMV-specific IgG in serum was used to determine HCMV serostatus. MIGEC handled demultiplexing of the reads and grouping by UMI, while MiTCR was used to assemble and quantify clonotypes. To exclude erroneous sequences, only TCR cDNA sequences supported by at least two reads were retained. The tcR package was used for downstream repertoire analysis, and clonotypes were matched between fractions using CDR3 nucleotide sequence together with V segment. Antigen specificity was annotated against VDJdb with VDJmatch, allowing one amino acid substitution in CDR3.

Sequencing used CD8+ T cells sorted from blood. The clonotype comes from a woman under 30 in good health. This receptor chain uses TRBV19 and TRBJ2-1, and possibly TRBD2, on 6 matching bases. In nucleotides, the sequence is TGTGCCAGTAATGGGGGGTCGGAGCAGTTCTTC. This yields the protein CASNGGSEQFF.